Listed below are T cell receptor beta chains from one sample, sequenced in a study of cytomegalovirus exposure and HLA in healthy donors. TCRdb's copy holds only in-frame clones and misses some; the assay was immunoSEQ multiplex PCR. The sample consists of 150,000 to 200,000 clones, roughly 78% of them appearing once. The sample comprised PBMCs. The source is a woman aged 40-49 years in good health and CMV-seronegative. Each CDR3 is given with its conserved first and last residue. A D gene is named only where the DNA matches it firmly. Where a row states a size, it is once, few, many or the class of an expanded clone; other rows omit it.

TRBJ2-2 - - TRBV2 TGTGCCAGCAGTGTGATCCAGACCGGGGAGCTGTTTTTT CASSVIQTGELFF
TRBJ1-1 few - TRBV2 TGTGCCAGCAGTGACGTCGGGGGGACTGAAGCTTTCTTT CASSDVGGTEAFF
TRBJ1-2 - TRBD1 TRBV7-9 TGTGCCAGCAGCCAGGACGGGACAGAATACTATGGCTACACCTTC CASSQDGTEYYGYTF
TRBJ1-5 - TRBD1 TRBV5-1 TGCGCCAGCAGCTTGGCGGGACAGCGGAATCAGCCCCAGCATTTT CASSLAGQRNQPQHF
TRBJ2-2 - TRBD2 TRBV29-1 TGCAGCGTTGAACCCGGGGGGAAGGCCGGGGAGCTGTTTTTT CSVEPGGKAGELFF
TRBJ1-2 - TRBD1 TRBV5-4 TGTGCCAGCAGCTTATTGACAGGGGGCAACTATGGCTACACCTTC CASSLLTGGNYGYTF
TRBJ1-1 - TRBD1 TRBV5-1 TGCGCCAGCAGCTTGGTGGTGGGACAGGCTGGGGAAGCTTTCTTT CASSLVVGQAGEAFF
TRBJ2-7 - TRBD2 TRBV7-9 TGTGCCAGCAGCTCCCCCGGGGGGGCAAGACACGAGCAGTACTTC CASSSPGGARHEQYF
TRBJ2-5 - - TRBV7-2 TGTGCCAGCAGCCTCCGACAGATAGAGACCCAGTACTTC CASSLRQIETQYF
TRBJ2-7 - - TRBV7-2 TGTGCCAGCAGCCCGCTAGAGGTTGAGCAGTACTTC CASSPLEVEQYF
TRBJ2-7 - TRBD2 TRBV4-2 TGTGCCAGCAGCCGAGGGCAGGGAGGGTACGAGCAGTACTTC CASSRGQGGYEQYF
TRBJ1-1 - - TRBV4-1 TGCGCCAGCAGGGAGGGCACTGAAGCTTTCTTT CASREGTEAFF
TRBJ2-3 - TRBD1 TRBV4-1 TGCGCCAGCAGCCAAGGACAGGGGCTAAGCACAGATACGCAGTATTTT CASSQGQGLSTDTQYF
TRBJ1-2 - TRBD1 TRBV7-9 TGTGCCAGCAGCTTAAACAGGGGGTATGGCTACACCTTC CASSLNRGYGYTF
TRBJ2-7 - TRBD2 TRBV30 TGTGCCTGGAGTACTAGCGGGGCTTACGAGCAGTACTTC CAWSTSGAYEQYF
TRBJ2-1 - - TRBV28 TGTGCCAGCAGTTTTGGCGGGGCCTCCTACAATGAGCAGTTCTTC CASSFGGASYNEQFF
TRBJ1-2 - TRBD1 TRBV5-1 TGCGCCAGCAGCTTGGTTAGGGGGCGGAACTATGGCTACACCTTC CASSLVRGRNYGYTF
TRBJ2-6 - - TRBV29-1 TGCAGCGTTGAAAGGTGGCAGGGTGGGGACTCTGGGGCCAACGTCCTGACTTTC CSVERWQGGDSGANVLTF
TRBJ2-6 - - TRBV9 TGTGCCAGCAGCGCGTTACAGGGTACTGGGGCCAACGTCCTGACTTTC CASSALQGTGANVLTF
TRBJ1-5 - - TRBV6-1 TGTGCCAGCAGAGGACAGCTACCGGATCAGCCCCAGCATTTT CASRGQLPDQPQHF
TRBJ1-5 - TRBD1 TRBV7-9 TGTGCCAGCAGCTTAGGGACAGGGGGCAGCTTTAGCAATCAGCCCCAGCATTTT CASSLGTGGSFSNQPQHF
TRBJ2-3 - - TRBV7-9 TGTGCCAGCAGCTTAATTCCGACAGTTTATAGCACAGATACGCAGTATTTT CASSLIPTVYSTDTQYF
TRBJ1-1 - TRBD1 TRBV19 TGTGCCAGTAGTCCTCCGGGACAGCTAATGAACACTGAAGCTTTCTTT CASSPPGQLMNTEAFF
TRBJ1-4 - - TRBV11-2 TGTGCCAGCAGCTTAGATAGTCCGGTCTTGAAACTGTTTTTT CASSLDSPVLKLFF
TRBJ1-1 - - TRBV6-6 TGTGCCAGCAGTTCCCTTGGAGTAACTGAAGCTTTCTTT CASSSLGVTEAFF
TRBJ1-5 - - TRBV6-6 TGTGCCAGCAGACCGGACACGTCCGCTATTCAGCCCCAGCATTTT CASRPDTSAIQPQHF
TRBJ2-2 - TRBD2 TRBV5-4 TGTGCCAGCAGCTTGGGGTGGGGCGGGGGAACCGGGGAGCTGTTTTTT CASSLGWGGGTGELFF
TRBJ1-2 - - TRBV5-1 TGCGCCAGCAGCTTGGTCAGAAACTATGGCTACACCTTC CASSLVRNYGYTF
TRBJ2-2 - - TRBV5-1 TGCGCCAGCAGCTTGCGTATCAACACCGGGGAGCTGTTTTTT CASSLRINTGELFF
TRBJ2-7 - - TRBV11-1 TGTGCCAGCAGGGGACTCTTGAACTCCTACGAGCAGTACTTC CASRGLLNSYEQYF
TRBJ1-2 few - TRBV2 TGTGCCAGCAGTACAGACGGCCTCAAGGGCTACACCTTC CASSTDGLKGYTF
TRBJ1-4 - TRBD1 TRBV5-1 TGCGCCAGCACCCTTGGGGGACAGGCAACTAATGAAAAACTGTTTTTT CASTLGGQATNEKLFF
TRBJ2-7 - TRBD1 TRBV29-1 TGCAGCGTGGCGGGACAGGGTTCTTCCTACGAGCAGTACTTC CSVAGQGSSYEQYF
TRBJ2-7 - - TRBV27 TGTGCCAGCAGTCCGTCCCCTGGACAGACTTACGAGCGGTACTTC CASSPSPGQTYERYF
TRBJ1-1 - - TRBV4-2 TGTGCCAGCAGCCAAGACATGCGGGACCCAGGTACTGAAGCTTTCTTT CASSQDMRDPGTEAFF
TRBJ2-2 few TRBD1 TRBV9 TGTGCCAGCCGCTCGGAGGTGGCAGGGGGCACCGGGGAGCTGTTTTTT CASRSEVAGGTGELFF
TRBJ1-3 - - TRBV2 TGTGCCAGCAGTGAAGGGGGAGGCAGAAACACCATATATTTT CASSEGGGRNTIYF
TRBJ1-2 - - TRBV19 TGTGCCAGTAATCGGGTCCCCTATGGCTACACCTTC CASNRVPYGYTF
TRBJ1-1 - - TRBV5-4 TGTGCCAGCAGCTTTGACAGGTTCACGATGAACACTGAAGCTTTCTTT CASSFDRFTMNTEAFF
TRBJ2-4 - - TRBV7-2 TGTGCCAGCAGCTTAGCCAGGGGTGGTCGGTACTTC CASSLARGGRYF
TRBJ1-1 - - TRBV28 TGTGCCAGCAGTTTGGGAGTGAACACTGAAGCTTTCTTT CASSLGVNTEAFF
TRBJ2-5 - TRBD2 TRBV18 TGTGCCAGCTCACCCCTCCCGCTAGCGGGAGGTCAAGAGACCCAGTACTTC CASSPLPLAGGQETQYF
TRBJ2-7 - TRBD1 TRBV5-4 TGTGCCAGCAGCGGACCGGACAGGGCGCACGAGCAGTACTTC CASSGPDRAHEQYF
TRBJ2-3 - - TRBV7-9 TGTGCCAGCAGCCACCGAAAGGGAGAAGATACGCAGTATTTT CASSHRKGEDTQYF
TRBJ1-1 - TRBD1 TRBV9 TGTGCCAGCAGCGTAGCTACGGGCACAGGGGTGGAAGCTTTCTTT CASSVATGTGVEAFF
TRBJ2-3 - - TRBV5-1 TGCGCCAGCAGCTTGGCCATGGGGCCAGATACGCAGTATTTT CASSLAMGPDTQYF
TRBJ2-5 once - TRBV5-6 TGTGCCAGCAGCTTGTGGTCCAATCAGGGGACCCAGTACTTC CASSLWSNQGTQYF
TRBJ1-1 - - TRBV5-6 TGTGCCAGCAGCTTGGGAGGGTTGAACACTGAAGCTTTCTTT CASSLGGLNTEAFF
TRBJ1-1 - - TRBV20-1 TGCAGTAGCGAATCGAACACTGAAGCTTTCTTT CSSESNTEAFF
TRBJ1-3 - - TRBV30 TGTGCCTGGAGTCGGCGGGGGGGCTCGGGAAACACCATATATTTT CAWSRRGGSGNTIYF
TRBJ2-5 few - TRBV6-1 TGTGCCAGCAGTGAAACCCGGGTTCTCCAAGAGACCCAGTACTTC CASSETRVLQETQYF
TRBJ2-3 - - TRBV7-3 TGTGCCAGCAGCTTCTTTGCAGGATTCACAGATACGCAGTATTTT CASSFFAGFTDTQYF
TRBJ2-2 - - TRBV10-3 TGTGCCATCAACATCGGACAGAATCTGAACACCGGGGAGCTGTTTTTT CAINIGQNLNTGELFF
TRBJ2-1 - - TRBV27 TGTGCCAGCAGTTTGAGTGGGGGGGCCAGATTAGAGCAGTTCTTC CASSLSGGARLEQFF
TRBJ2-1 - TRBD1 TRBV2 TGTGCCAGTTTAGGGGACAGGGTAAACAATGAGCAGTTCTTC CASLGDRVNNEQFF